A selection of T cell receptor beta chains follows, all from one sample in a study of CD8 T cells in Susac syndrome. TCRdb itself ran the immunoSEQ multiplex PCR reads through MiXCR, one entry per CDR3 protein. Among approximately 200,000 distinct CDR3 sequences, around 95% were seen once, and the ten largest hold approximately 0.08%. Sequenced input: CD4+ T cells from PBMCs. The receptor set was obtained from a human donor with multiple sclerosis. Both conserved end residues are part of each CDR3. The order of the fields is J gene, clone size, D gene, V gene, CDR3 protein, CDR3 DNA. A D gene is named only where the DNA matches it firmly. Rows may omit the clone size; those that give it use once, few, many or a size class.

TRBJ2-3,.,TRBD2,TRBV29-1,CSVASSGGLADTQYF,TGCAGCGTTGCAAGTAGCGGGGGCCTCGCAGATACGCAGTATTTT
TRBJ2-3,.,TRBD2,TRBV9,CASSVATSGGREADTQYF,TGTGCCAGCAGCGTAGCTACTAGCGGGGGCCGAGAAGCAGATACGCAGTATTTT
TRBJ2-7,.,.,TRBV4-1,CASSQDRGSHEQYF,TGCGCCAGCAGCCAAGATCGGGGGAGCCACGAGCAGTACTTC
TRBJ1-2,.,TRBD1,TRBV4-2,CASSQDQGGARGYTF,TGTGCCAGCAGCCAAGATCAGGGGGGGGCTCGGGGCTACACCTTC
TRBJ1-2,.,.,TRBV29-1,CSAGDVYGYTF,TGCAGCGCAGGGGACGTCTATGGCTACACCTTC
TRBJ1-2,.,.,TRBV19,CASSGLSDSGYTF,TGTGCCAGTAGTGGGTTGAGCGATTCTGGCTACACCTTC
TRBJ2-1,.,TRBD2,TRBV29-1,CSVVFGLAGGDEQFF,TGCAGCGTTGTTTTCGGACTAGCGGGGGGGGATGAGCAGTTCTTC
TRBJ1-6,.,.,TRBV14,CASSQDWGVGSPLHF,TGTGCCAGCAGCCAAGATTGGGGGGTCGGTTCACCCCTCCACTTT
TRBJ1-1,.,.,TRBV12-3/TRBV12-4,CASSLARATEAFF,TGTGCCAGCAGTTTAGCGCGAGCCACTGAAGCTTTCTTT
TRBJ1-1,.,.,TRBV12-3/TRBV12-4,CASSSRGVNTEAFF,TGTGCCAGCAGTTCCCGGGGCGTGAACACTGAAGCCTTCTTT
TRBJ1-1,.,.,TRBV29-1,CSVETVTEAFF,TGCAGCGTGGAGACAGTGACTGAAGCTTTCTTT
TRBJ2-7,.,TRBD2,TRBV25-1,CASSEPREGQYEQYF,TGTGCCAGCAGTGAACCCCGGGAGGGGCAGTACGAGCAGTACTTC
TRBJ2-5,.,.,TRBV27,CASSFVGQQETQYF,TGTGCCAGCAGTTTTGTCGGGCAGCAAGAGACCCAGTACTTC
TRBJ1-2,.,TRBD1,TRBV15,CATADRGPYGYTF,TGTGCCACCGCGGACAGGGGGCCTTATGGCTACACCTTC
TRBJ1-1,.,.,TRBV29-1,CSVGREGTEAFF,TGCAGCGTCGGTAGGGAGGGCACTGAAGCTTTCTTT
TRBJ2-5,.,TRBD2,TRBV30,CAWSFSGIQETQYF,TGTGCCTGGAGTTTTAGCGGGATCCAAGAGACCCAGTACTTC
TRBJ1-5,.,.,TRBV10-3,CATTEGVDQPQHF,TGTGCCACCACCGAGGGGGTAGATCAGCCCCAGCATTTT
TRBJ1-1,.,TRBD1,TRBV3-1,CASSHTGEGPGAFF,TGTGCCAGCAGCCACACAGGGGAGGGACCTGGAGCTTTCTTT
TRBJ2-5,.,.,TRBV19,CASTNSETQYF,TGTGCCAGTACTAATTCGGAGACCCAGTACTTC
TRBJ1-1,.,.,TRBV4-1,CASSQGRAVSMNTEAFF,TGCGCCAGCAGCCAAGGAAGGGCAGTCTCAATGAACACTGAAGCTTTCTTT
TRBJ2-3,.,.,TRBV5-1,CASSLGDHTDTQYF,TGCGCCAGCAGCTTGGGTGACCACACAGATACGCAGTATTTT
TRBJ2-5,.,.,TRBV3-1,CASSPQVWLETQYF,TGTGCCAGCAGCCCACAGGTTTGGTTGGAGACCCAGTACTTC
TRBJ1-5,.,.,TRBV3-1,CASSQENRPQHF,TGTGCCAGCAGCCAAGAAAACAGACCCCAGCATTTT
TRBJ1-6,.,.,TRBV6-5,CASSYGRTTTNSPLHF,TGTGCCAGCAGTTATGGGCGGACCACCACAAACTCACCCCTCCACTTT
TRBJ1-2,.,TRBD1,TRBV30,CAWSADRGHGYTF,TGTGCCTGGAGTGCGGACAGGGGTCATGGCTACACCTTC
TRBJ2-5,.,TRBD2,TRBV20-1,CSARDWGGTNDKETQYF,TGCAGTGCTAGAGATTGGGGAGGGACCAACGATAAAGAGACCCAGTACTTC
TRBJ1-2,.,.,TRBV18,CASSPPPGLGYTF,TGTGCCAGCTCACCACCGCCGGGGCTCGGCTACACCTTC
TRBJ1-1,.,.,TRBV12-3/TRBV12-4,CASRRTDREAFF,TGTGCCAGCAGGCGGACAGACAGGGAAGCTTTCTTT
TRBJ2-7,.,.,TRBV5-1,CASSVTGPYEQYF,TGCGCCAGCAGCGTAACAGGACCCTACGAGCAGTACTTC
TRBJ2-7,.,.,TRBV18,CASSPRSTYEQYF,TGTGCCAGCTCACCTAGAAGCACCTACGAGCAGTACTTC
TRBJ2-3,.,TRBD2,TRBV5-1,CASSLAAGGERNTQYF,TGCGCCAGCAGCTTGGCCGCGGGGGGCGAAAGAAATACGCAGTATTTT
TRBJ2-2,.,.,TRBV4-1,CASSKTRATGELFF,TGCGCCAGCAGCAAGACGAGGGCCACCGGGGAGCTGTTTTTT
TRBJ2-5,once,TRBD2,TRBV20-1,CSAASLAGEETQYF,TGCAGTGCTGCCAGCCTAGCGGGGGAAGAGACCCAGTACTTC
TRBJ1-5,few,.,TRBV2,CASSPRDNQPQHF,TGTGCCAGCAGCCCCAGGGACAATCAGCCCCAGCATTTT
TRBJ1-5,once,.,TRBV30,CAWSVGDNNQPQHF,TGTGCCTGGAGTGTAGGGGACAATAATCAGCCCCAGCATTTT
TRBJ1-6,.,TRBD1,TRBV9,CASSPGQASNSPLHF,TGTGCCAGCAGCCCAGGACAGGCTTCAAATTCACCCCTCCACTTT
TRBJ2-4,.,.,TRBV6-5,CASSYGSGPSDIQYF,TGTGCCAGCAGTTACGGTTCGGGGCCGTCCGACATTCAGTACTTC
TRBJ1-2,.,.,TRBV19,CASNVLGYYGYTF,TGTGCCAGTAACGTTTTGGGGTACTATGGCTACACCTTC
TRBJ2-3,.,TRBD2,TRBV29-1,CSVEGLAETDTQYF,TGCAGCGTTGAAGGACTAGCGGAGACAGATACGCAGTATTTT
TRBJ1-2,.,.,TRBV5-1,CASSLNAGQGYGYTF,TGCGCCAGCAGCTTGAATGCGGGGCAGGGGTATGGCTACACCTTC
TRBJ1-2,.,.,TRBV12-3/TRBV12-4,CASSYDRPYGYTF,TGTGCCAGCAGCTACGACAGACCGTATGGCTACACCTTC
TRBJ2-1,.,.,TRBV7-3,CASSLTGDEQFF,TGTGCCAGCAGCTTAACGGGGGATGAGCAGTTCTTC
TRBJ1-5,.,TRBD1,TRBV12-3/TRBV12-4,CASSSGTGRQPQHF,TGTGCCAGCAGCTCCGGGACAGGGAGGCAGCCCCAGCATTTT
TRBJ1-2,.,.,TRBV19,CASSSRTANYGYTF,TGTGCCAGTAGTAGTCGGACCGCTAACTATGGCTACACCTTC
TRBJ1-2,once,.,TRBV4-2,CASSQGPHQANYGYTF,TGTGCCAGCAGCCAAGGTCCCCACCAGGCCAACTATGGCTACACCTTC
TRBJ2-3,.,TRBD2,TRBV27,CASSIRGLGTDTQYF,TGTGCCAGCAGTATCCGGGGACTAGGGACAGATACGCAGTATTTT
TRBJ2-1,.,TRBD1,TRBV7-9,CASSQQGSSYNEQFF,TGTGCCAGCAGCCAACAGGGGAGCTCCTACAATGAGCAGTTCTTC
TRBJ2-6,.,.,TRBV9,CASSRKGEAANVLTF,TGTGCCAGCAGTAGAAAGGGGGAAGCGGCCAACGTCCTGACTTTC
TRBJ1-3,.,.,TRBV2,CASRGAGGPLNF,TGTGCCAGCAGGGGGGCCGGGGGGCCGTTGAATTTT
TRBJ2-1,.,.,TRBV3-1,CASSHPLRNEQFF,TGTGCCAGCAGCCACCCCCTGCGCAATGAGCAGTTCTTC
TRBJ2-1,.,.,TRBV25-1,CASIQGGSEQFF,TGTGCCAGCATCCAGGGGGGGTCTGAGCAGTTCTTC
TRBJ1-1,.,.,TRBV29-1,CSVVGGLNTEAFF,TGCAGCGTTGTGGGGGGCTTGAACACTGAAGCTTTCTTT
TRBJ1-2,.,.,TRBV30,CAWTRQSLNYGYTF,TGTGCCTGGACCCGACAGTCTCTTAACTATGGCTACACCTTC
TRBJ1-5,few,.,TRBV9,CASSVQGNQPQHF,TGTGCCAGCAGCGTCCAGGGGAATCAGCCCCAGCATTTT
TRBJ1-6,.,TRBD1,TRBV30,CAWYPGQPSSPLHF,TGTGCCTGGTACCCGGGACAGCCTTCCTCACCCCTCCACTTT
TRBJ2-3,.,.,TRBV20-1,CSARGDLPRPYTQYF,TGCAGTGCTAGGGGGGACTTACCACGTCCATATACGCAGTATTTT
TRBJ2-3,.,TRBD1,TRBV29-1,CSVDGWTGRRDTQYF,TGCAGCGTTGATGGGTGGACAGGGCGGCGGGATACGCAGTATTTT
TRBJ1-6,.,.,TRBV27,CASSSRKSHLGYNSPLHF,TGTGCCAGCAGTTCCCGCAAATCCCACTTGGGGTATAATTCACCCCTCCACTTT
TRBJ2-3,.,.,TRBV29-1,CSAAPRVWTDTQYF,TGCAGCGCCGCACCCAGGGTCTGGACAGATACGCAGTATTTT